Presented here are 3 T cell receptor beta chains from one specimen sequenced in a study of T cell responses to AZD1222 COVID-19 vaccine. Only in-frame clones appear in the TCRdb table, and some are missing; sequencing was by immunoSEQ multiplex PCR. The sample has approximately 100,000 clones, 90% to 95% seen once. The sequencing used peripheral blood, collected on day 0 of AZD1222 vaccination. These receptors all come from an adult in good health.

The gene calls are TRBV28 and TRBJ2-7, with TRBD2 matching over 12 bases. CDR3 size: 14 residues. From germline, CDR1 is MDHEN and CDR2 SYDVKM. Trimming at V came to 6 bases and at J to 3 bases, leaving 3 bases not matched to a gene. The CDR3 here is CASSLLAGGYEQYF. The CDR3 DNA sequence: TGTGCCAGCAGCCTACTAGCGGGAGGCTACGAGCAGTACTTC. Variable domain in full (rest from reference TRBV28 and TRBJ2-7): DVKVTQSSRYLVKRTGEKVFLECVQDMDHENMFWYRQDPGLGLRLIYFSYDVKMKEKGDIPEGYSVSREKKERFSLILESASTNQTSMYLCASSLLAGGYEQYFGPGTRLTVT.

The chain combines TRBV19 with TRBJ2-3; 7 nucleotides line up with TRBD2. This CDR3 is built from 16 residues. V was pared by 4 bases and J by 2 bases, with 9 bases of the junction left unmatched. Germline values: CDR1 LNHDA, CDR2 SQIVND (reference sequence). The CDR3 reads CASSTRLGGFTDTQYF. Here the CDR3 DNA reads TGTGCCAGTAGTACCCGCCTCGGGGGGTTCACAGATACGCAGTATTTT.

V and J are TRBV6-6 and TRBJ2-5; 8 nucleotides match TRBD2. Germline CDR1 is MNHNY and CDR2 is SVGAGI (reference sequence). Trimming at V came to 10 bases and at J to 5 bases, leaving 12 bases not matched to a gene. The CDR3 has 14 amino acids. The CDR3 DNA is TGTGCCACTAGGGAGAGCGGGAGCGGGGAGACCCAGTACTTC. It translates to CATRESGSGETQYF.